This TCR beta chain was sequenced for a study of blood T cell repertoires in COVID-19. Whole-study context: The United States, Italy and Spain supplied acute and convalescent COVID-19 samples. T cells, B-cell-depleted T cells, or PBMCs provided the cDNA or gDNA that served as material.

As handled by the study authors: Reference gene primers were amplified, and this amplification served to estimate nucleated cell counts. TCRdb's table, derived via immunoSEQ multiplex PCR, lists solely in-frame clones and lacks some. That table is the source of V, J and clone size, and D and trimming were worked out from the DNA. The data show about 210,000 clones, with about 80% seen just once and 5.5% to 8.5% held by the top ten. Germline-derived CDR1 and CDR2 are MGHRA and YSYEKL. Trimming cost V 4 bases and J 2 bases; bases outside gene matches: 2. The CDR3 has 14 residues. The chain has TRBV4-1 and TRBJ2-1; 7 positions agree with TRBD2. This receptor was identified in a man between 60 and 70 years old with acute or convalescent COVID-19. The sequencing sample was made of peripheral blood. The CDR3 sequence is CASSLLAAYNEQFF. For the CDR3, the DNA is TGCGCCAGCAGCCTCCTAGCGGCCTACAATGAGCAGTTCTTC.